This T cell receptor beta chain was identified during a study of cytomegalovirus exposure and HLA in healthy donors. The CDR3 is 14 residues long. The germline V gene has CDR1 SGHDT and CDR2 YYEEEE. Trimming removed 0 bases at V and 4 bases at J, with 7 bases between. Study-level points and caveats: Analysis was carried out at a later point, and it linked a missense DCLRE1C variant to TCR beta V- and J-gene trimming. With DRB1 most and HLA-C fewest, TCR association rates differed between HLA loci in a later analysis.

About this clone itself: Its antigen is as yet unknown.

PCR was performed using 60 Vbeta and 13 Jbeta primers. In the authors' methods: Roughly 11 million shared chains were among tens of millions of unique TCR beta chains counted in a later analysis. The protocol was immunoSEQ multiplex PCR, while the TCRdb copy is restricted to in-frame clones and leaves out a portion. V, J and clone size reflect that table, while D and trimming were determined from the DNA. Of around 150,000 clones listed, around 79% are singletons. Sequenced material: PBMCs. The TCR sequence derives from a man aged 45-60 years in good health and CMV-seropositive. V and J are TRBV5-6 and TRBJ1-4; perhaps TRBD1 as D (6 bases). The chain's CDR3 is CASSLEQGNEKLFF. CDR3 DNA sequence: TGTGCCAGCAGCTTGGAACAGGGTAATGAAAAACTGTTTTTT. The full variable domain, completed using reference TRBV5-6 and TRBJ1-4, is DAGVTQSPTHLIKTRGQQVTLRCSPKSGHDTVSWYQQALGQGPQFIFQYYEEEERQRGNFPDRFSGHQFPNYSSELNVNALLLGDSALYLCASSLEQGNEKLFFGSGTQLSVL.